In its sample, the clone carrying this T cell receptor beta chain was seen many times. This entry comes from a study of spatial heterogeneity in lung cancer. Study-level information: An average of more than ten raw reads was observed per unique TCR and UMI combination.

Germline CDR1 is SQVTM and CDR2 is ANQGSEA. The V end lost 5 bases, the J end lost 4 bases, and 8 bases lay between the germline ends. The CDR3 spans 12 residues. Each TCR cDNA molecule carried a unique molecular identifier. Via MiXCR, TCRdb re-called the 5' RACE reads, giving one row per CDR3 protein. Of more than 65,000 distinct CDR3 sequences in the sample, around 7.8% were seen once. The sample's time point: sample taken at primary tumor resection. Patients with untreated early-stage non-small cell lung cancer, numbering approximately 79, were the donors. Unsorted samples of tumor, nontumor lung or frozen PBMC had their whole RNA sequenced.

This TCR derives from a male donor with early-stage non-small cell lung cancer. V usage is TRBV29-1 and J usage is TRBJ2-2; no clear D. The sample here was PBMCs, taken at surgery. CDR3 DNA sequence: TGCAGCGTTAGGGCAGCCACCGGGGAGCTGTTTTTT. Protein: CSVRAATGELFF.